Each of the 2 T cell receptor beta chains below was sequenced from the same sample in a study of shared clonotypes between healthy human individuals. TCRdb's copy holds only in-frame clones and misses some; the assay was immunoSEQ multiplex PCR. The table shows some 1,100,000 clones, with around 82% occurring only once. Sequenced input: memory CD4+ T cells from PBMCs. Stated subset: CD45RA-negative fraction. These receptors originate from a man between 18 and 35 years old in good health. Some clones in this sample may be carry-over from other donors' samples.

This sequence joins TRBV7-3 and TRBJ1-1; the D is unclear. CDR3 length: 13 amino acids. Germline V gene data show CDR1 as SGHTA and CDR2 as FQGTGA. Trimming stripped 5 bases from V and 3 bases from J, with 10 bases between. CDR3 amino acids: CASSPISYTEAFF. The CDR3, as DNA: TGTGCCAGCAGCCCCATCTCGTACACTGAAGCTTTCTTT.

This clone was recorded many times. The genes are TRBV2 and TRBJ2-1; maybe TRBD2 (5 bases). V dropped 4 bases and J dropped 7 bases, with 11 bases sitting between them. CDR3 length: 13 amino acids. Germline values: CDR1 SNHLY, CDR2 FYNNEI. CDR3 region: CASSGERLNEQFF. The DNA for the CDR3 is TGTGCCAGCAGTGGGGAGCGGTTGAATGAGCAGTTCTTC.